A single sample gave rise to the 27 T cell receptor beta chains below, sequenced in a study of blood T cells in healthy people across ages. For the second PCR, which ran for about 7 to 11 cycles, a sample-barcoded 5' primer and a J-beta primer mix were used. TCRdb re-called the 5' RACE reads with MiXCR, one entry per CDR3 protein. The sample includes roughly 790,000 distinct CDR3 sequences, about 40% seen only once; the top ten take 20% to 25%. The sequencing sample was made of blood. These receptor sequences come from a woman aged 55-75 years in good health.

J is TRBJ2-5 and V is TRBV19; 8 nucleotides line up with TRBD1. TRBJ2-7 explains the end of the DNA better; the J call may be wrong. Germline CDR1 and CDR2: LNHDA and SQIVND (reference sequence). This CDR3 region has 10 residues. CDR3 nucleotides: TGTGCCAAAACAGGGGGCGAGCAGTACTTC. Its translation: CAKTGGEQYF.

This clonotype was seen a few times. The chain joins TRBV10-3 to TRBJ2-7, with TRBD1 matching 9 bases. Germline trimming cut 10 bases from V and 3 bases from J; bases unmatched to any gene: 10. The CDR3 runs 14 residues. Germline CDR1 and CDR2: ENHRY and SYGVKD. The CDR3: CASGEDRGIYEQYF. The CDR3 DNA reads TGTGCCAGCGGAGAGGACAGGGGAATCTACGAGCAGTACTTC.

The CDR3 here is CSAGDGHGYTF. CDR3 bases: TGCAGTGCCGGGGATGGACATGGCTACACCTTC. This chain links TRBV20-1 with TRBJ1-2; unclear D gene. This CDR3 is built from 11 residues. In germline, CDR1 is DFQATT, CDR2 SNEGSKA (reference sequence). Trimming cost V 6 bases and J 6 bases, with 11 bases left between them.

The chain has TRBV6-5 and TRBJ2-7, with 8 bases lining up with TRBD1. The closer fit of TRBJ2-5 to the DNA end suggests the J call may be wrong. Germline V gene data show CDR1 as MNHEY and CDR2 as SVGAGI. The CDR3 is 16 residues long. Written as DNA, the CDR3 is TGTGCCAGCAGTTATGGACAGGGAGGTTTGGGAGAGACCCAGTACTTC. Protein product: CASSYGQGGLGETQYF.

This sequence joins TRBV3-1 and TRBJ1-2, with a possible D match to TRBD1 (5 bases). This CDR3 region has 14 residues. The V and J ends lost 0 bases and 4 bases respectively, with 9 bases between them. Germline CDR1 is LGHDT and CDR2 is YNNKEL (reference sequence). The CDR3 bases are TGTGCCAGCAGCCAAGATACAGGAACCTATGGCTACACCTTC. Translating it yields CASSQDTGTYGYTF.

The chain uses TRBV28 and TRBJ2-5; TRBD1 is a possible D gene (5 bases). The V end lost 7 bases, the J end lost 5 bases, and 14 bases lay between the germline ends. Germline CDR1 and CDR2: MDHEN and SYDVKM. This CDR3 is 13 amino acids long. CDR3 sequence: CASTSSGLETQYF. CDR3 sequence (DNA): TGTGCCAGCACCTCCTCAGGGTTGGAGACCCAGTACTTC.

The J gene is TRBJ1-4, the V gene TRBV3-1; D is perhaps TRBD1 (5 bases). CDR1 is LGHDT and CDR2 is YNNKEL in the germline V gene (reference sequence). This CDR3 region has 17 residues. Trimming stripped 1 base from V and 0 bases from J, with 12 bases between. The CDR3 nucleotides are TGTGCCAGCAGCCAAGTGGGGGAGGGGACAACTAATGAAAAACTGTTTTTT. Protein sequence: CASSQVGEGTTNEKLFF.

Comments on this clonotype: At one end, the junction sequence differs from germline, possibly due to a read error. J is TRBJ2-1 and V is TRBV9, with TRBD2 as a possible D gene (7 bases). The CDR3 sequence is 15 residues long. The germline CDR1 and CDR2 sequences are SGDLS and YYNGEE. DNA for the CDR3: TGTGCCAGCAGCGTAGCAGGGGAGGGTTACAGTGAGCAGTTCTTC. It yields the protein CASSVAGEGYSEQFF.

The chain joins TRBV9 to TRBJ2-7; D gene ambiguous. Trimming left V 3 bases short and J 2 bases short, with 9 bases between. The CDR3 runs 13 residues. The germline V gene encodes CDR1 SGDLS and CDR2 YYNGEE. In nucleotides, the CDR3 is TGTGCCAGCAGCGAGGAAGAAACCTACGAGCAGTACTTC. The encoded protein is CASSEEETYEQYF.

The sample holds a few counts of this clonotype. The chain links TRBV5-1 to TRBJ2-1, with TRBD2 identical over 7 bases. The ends lost 2 bases at V and 10 bases at J; junction bases unmatched: 9. This CDR3 comprises 14 residues. Per germline, CDR1 SGHRS and CDR2 YFSETQ. The CDR3 sequence: CASSFSLLGGEQFF. The CDR3 nucleotides are TGCGCCAGCAGCTTTTCTTTACTCGGGGGGGAGCAGTTCTTC.

This clonotype came up a few times. The chain combines TRBV25-1 with TRBJ1-2; 7 nucleotides match TRBD1. This CDR3 contains 15 residues. With V trimmed by 5 bases and J by 4 bases, 10 bases remained unmatched. CDR1 MGHDK and CDR2 SYGVNS come from the germline V gene. Here the CDR3 reads CASSSDRPFGYGYTF. CDR3 coding DNA: TGTGCCAGCAGTTCGGACAGGCCCTTTGGCTATGGCTACACCTTC.

This chain uses TRBV7-9 with TRBJ2-3; D may be TRBD1 (6 bases). CDR3 size: 17 residues. Germline lookup yields CDR1 SEHNR and CDR2 FQNEAQ (reference sequence). Trimming took 5 bases from V and 0 from J, leaving 18 bases between them. CDR3 residues: CASSPGQPKTSTDTQYF. As DNA, the CDR3 is TGTGCCAGCAGCCCAGGACAGCCGAAAACTAGCACAGATACGCAGTATTTT.

This clonotype has a handful of counts. This chain links TRBV7-2 with TRBJ2-3; 11 positions match TRBD2. There are 18 residues in the CDR3. CDR1 and CDR2 from the germline V gene are SGHTA and FQGNSA. The ends lost 4 bases at V and 1 base at J; junction bases unmatched: 10. Here the CDR3 DNA reads TGTGCCAGCAGCTCGCCCTACCAGGGACTAGCGGGCACAGATACGCAGTATTTT. This gives the protein CASSSPYQGLAGTDTQYF.

Only one count was recorded for this clonotype. CDR3 region: CSVKPRLAKETQYF. CDR3 sequence (DNA): TGCAGCGTCAAACCCCGCCTAGCGAAAGAGACCCAGTACTTC. This chain connects TRBV29-1 to TRBJ2-5, with a possible D match to TRBD2 (6 bases). This CDR3 is 14 amino acids long. Germline lookup yields CDR1 SQVTM and CDR2 ANQGSEA. Trimming pared 6 bases from V and 3 bases from J, leaving 17 bases between.

The chain couples TRBV18 to TRBJ1-2, with TRBD1 matching over 7 bases. The CDR3 contains 13 residues. After removal of 4 bases from V and 7 bases from J, the junction contained 6 bases not matched to a gene. CDR1 and CDR2 (germline): KGHSH, LQKENI. The CDR3 protein is CASSHPNRGGYTF. The CDR3 DNA is TGTGCCAGCTCACACCCCAACAGGGGTGGCTACACCTTC. Complete variable domain (other parts from reference TRBV18 and TRBJ1-2): NAGVMQNPRHLVRRRGQEARLRCSPMKGHSHVYWYRQLPEEGLKFMVYLQKENIIDESGMPKERFSAEFPKEGPSILRIQQVVRGDSAAYFCASSHPNRGGYTFGSGTRLTVV.

This clonotype was seen at least ten times. The J gene is TRBJ2-1, the V gene TRBV14; D gene ambiguous. Germline CDR1 reads SGHDN; CDR2 reads FVKESK. This CDR3 region has 15 residues. V lost 1 base to trimming and J lost 9 bases, with 16 bases between them. The CDR3 DNA is TGTGCCAGCAGCCAAGCTGGTCCGCGCGTGGGTGAGCAGTTCTTC. This sequence encodes CASSQAGPRVGEQFF. Complete variable domain (other parts from reference TRBV14 and TRBJ2-1): EAGVTQFPSHSVIEKGQTVTLRCDPISGHDNLYWYRRVMGKEIKFLLHFVKESKQDESGMPNNRFLAERTGGTYSTLKVQPAELEDSGVYFCASSQAGPRVGEQFFGPGTRLTVL.

V usage is TRBV12-3 or TRBV12-4 and J usage is TRBJ2-1; D is perhaps TRBD1 (7 bases). V was cut by 7 bases and J by 5 bases, with 18 bases left in between. The CDR3 is 15 residues long. CDR3 sequence: CASTSRGRGNNEQFF. CDR3 in DNA: TGTGCCAGCACATCGAGGGGGCGCGGGAACAATGAGCAGTTCTTC.

This chain joins TRBV7-2 and TRBJ2-5, with TRBD2 matching over 13 bases. CDR1 and CDR2 from the germline V gene are SGHTA and FQGNSA. V lost 5 bases to trimming and J lost 5 bases; unmatched junction nucleotides: 11. This CDR3 has 17 amino acids. The CDR3 reads CASSPPWGTSGVETQYF. CDR3 nucleotide sequence: TGTGCCAGCAGCCCTCCCTGGGGGACTAGCGGGGTTGAGACCCAGTACTTC.

The rearrangement uses TRBV20-1 and TRBJ1-5; 7 nucleotides align to TRBD1. J was trimmed by 4 bases and V by 2 bases; bases with no gene match: 5. The CDR3 is 14 residues long. Germline-derived CDR1 and CDR2 are DFQATT and SNEGSKA (reference sequence). The CDR3 region is CSARRDRPNQPQHF. Here the CDR3 DNA reads TGCAGTGCTAGACGGGACAGACCAAATCAGCCCCAGCATTTT.

The J gene is TRBJ1-2, the V gene TRBV27, with 8 bases aligning to TRBD1. The CDR3 has 14 residues. Germline V lookup: CDR1 MNHEY, CDR2 SMNVEV (reference sequence). V lost 4 bases to trimming and J lost 4 bases; unmatched junction nucleotides: 5. DNA for the CDR3: TGTGCCAGCAGTTCGACAGGGGTTGGCTATGGCTACACCTTC. This sequence encodes CASSSTGVGYGYTF.

This clonotype has only a few counts. The chain links TRBV6-5 to TRBJ1-4; D may be TRBD1 (6 bases). V was pared by 6 bases and J by 8 bases, with 22 bases between. The CDR3 consists of 16 residues. Germline CDR1 MNHEY, CDR2 SVGAGI. The CDR3 loop reads CASRRRPEGGGEKLFF. The CDR3, as DNA: TGTGCCAGCAGACGCCGACCGGAGGGCGGGGGCGAAAAACTGTTTTTT.

The gene calls are TRBV11-2 and TRBJ2-3; 8 nucleotides match TRBD1. The trim removed 4 bases at V and 4 bases at J, leaving 7 bases unmatched. The CDR3 consists of 15 residues. Germline V gene lookup returns CDR1 SGHAT and CDR2 FQNNGV. The CDR3 DNA follows: TGTGCCAGCAGCTCCATGACAGGGGTGGCAGATACGCAGTATTTT. Translated: CASSSMTGVADTQYF.

There are a few counts of this clonotype. The junction departs from the called germline gene at one end, perhaps through a read error. J is TRBJ2-1 and V is TRBV9; D might be TRBD2 (6 bases). The germline CDR1 and CDR2 sequences are SGDLS and YYNGEE. The CDR3 has 15 amino acids. The CDR3 here is CASSVGAPEGNEQFF. The CDR3, as DNA: TGTGCCAGCAGCGTAGGAGCCCCGGAGGGAAATGAGCAGTTTTTC. Complete variable domain (other parts from reference TRBV9 and TRBJ2-1): DSGVTQTPKHLITATGQRVTLRCSPRSGDLSVYWYQQSLDQGLQFLIQYYNGEERAKGNILERFSAQQFPDLHSELNLSSLELGDSALYFCASSVGAPEGNEQFFGPGTRLTVL.

This clonotype has just one count. One end of the junction does not line up with germline, which may come from a read error. The V call is TRBV7-7, the J call TRBJ2-4; no clear D gene. Germline-derived CDR1 and CDR2 are SSHAT and FNYEAQ (reference sequence). The CDR3 runs 15 residues. The CDR3 coding sequence is TGTGCTAGCAGCTCTCTCGGAGCAAACCTCAATGAGCAGTACTTC. Its protein is CASSSLGANLNEQYF.

The gene calls are TRBV7-2 and TRBJ1-1; 11 bases are shared with TRBD1. Trimming removed 1 base from V and 4 bases from J; junction bases left unmatched: 8. Germline-derived CDR1 and CDR2 are SGHTA and FQGNSA. This CDR3 region has 17 residues. CDR3 nucleotide sequence: TGTGCCAGCAGCTTAGGACCTGTTGGGACAGGGGGCACTGAAGCTTTCTTT. Its protein is CASSLGPVGTGGTEAFF.

The genes are TRBV20-1 and TRBJ1-2; D perhaps matches TRBD1 (5 bases). Germline loops: CDR1 DFQATT, CDR2 SNEGSKA (reference sequence). The germline V and J ends were trimmed by 6 bases and 5 bases, with 13 bases remaining between them. The CDR3 has 12 residues. The CDR3 DNA is TGCAGTGCCACCGCAGGGAGATATGGCTACACCTTC. It codes for CSATAGRYGYTF.

This chain joins TRBV12-3 or TRBV12-4 and TRBJ2-5, with no clear D. V was clipped by 6 bases and J by 5 bases, with 19 bases between them. The CDR3 is 15 amino acids. CDR3 amino acids: CASSPLGISRETQYF. The CDR3 nucleotides are TGTGCCAGCAGCCCCCTGGGGATCTCCCGGGAGACCCAGTACTTC.